One T cell receptor beta chain is described in this entry. Other DNA sequences in the sample encode the same CDR3. The sample comes from a study of PD-1 blockade in classical Hodgkin lymphoma. Profiling relied on immunoSEQ multiplex PCR, and the TCRdb table lists in-frame clones only, not all of them. This table has 150,000 or so clones, around 84% appearing once. With no exception, relapse followed autologous stem cell transplantation in all patients, and brentuximab vedotin exposure varied. CDR1 and CDR2 from the germline V gene are MNHEY and SVGAGI. This CDR3 comprises 14 residues. Trimming pared 0 bases from V and 2 bases from J, leaving 7 bases between.

The chain employs TRBV6-5 and TRBJ1-2, with D possibly matching TRBD1 (5 bases). The clonotype originates from a human donor with classical Hodgkin lymphoma. Sequenced material: peripheral blood mononuclear cells (PBMCs), taken before the second cycle of nivolumab. This CDR3 is CASSYSRGNYGYTF. The CDR3 bases are TGTGCCAGCAGTTACTCGAGGGGAAACTATGGCTACACCTTC.